Listed below are T cell receptor beta chains from one sample, sequenced in a study of radiotherapy plus CTLA-4 blockade in lung cancer. Clones were read by immunoSEQ multiplex PCR, and TCRdb kept only the in-frame ones, dropping some. The sample holds around 120,000 clones, around 75% seen once. Here the sequenced sample was peripheral blood, taken from a patient treated with radiotherapy plus ipilimumab. These receptors all come from a human donor with non-small cell lung cancer who had a partial response to radiotherapy plus ipilimumab. Each CDR3 is given with its conserved first and last residue. The order of the fields is V gene, J gene, D gene, clone size, CDR3 DNA, CDR3 protein. The D gene is left open where the match is weak. Size tells how often a clone was seen (once, few, many) or the class of an expanded clone, and some rows leave it out.

V: TRBV27; J: TRBJ2-1; D: TRBD1; size: few; DNA: TGTGCCAGCAGGCAGATACCGGGACAGGGCTACAATGAGCAGTTCTTC; CDR3: CASRQIPGQGYNEQFF
V: TRBV18; J: TRBJ1-1; D: .; size: .; DNA: TGTGCCAGCCAGGGGAACACTGAAGCTTTCTTT; CDR3: CASQGNTEAFF
V: TRBV5-4; J: TRBJ2-6; D: TRBD1; size: .; DNA: TGTGCCAGCAGCGTTTTTCGAGCGGGACAGGGAACTGGGGCCAACGTCCTGACTTTC; CDR3: CASSVFRAGQGTGANVLTF
V: TRBV30; J: TRBJ1-4; D: .; size: .; DNA: TGTGCCTGGAGCCAAGGGGGGGCGGGAGGAAAACTGTTTTTT; CDR3: CAWSQGGAGGKLFF
V: TRBV27; J: TRBJ2-1; D: TRBD2; size: .; DNA: TGTGCCAGCAGTCTAGCGGGAGGTCCGGGCTCCTACAATGAGCAGTTCTTC; CDR3: CASSLAGGPGSYNEQFF